One and the same sample provided the 14 T cell receptor beta chains below, sequenced in a study of Graves' ophthalmopathy and Graves' hyperthyroidism. The sequenced template was RNA, covering the TCR beta CDR3 region. Following a first-round RT-PCR that used HTBI primers, a second-round multiplex PCR was carried out. MiXCR was run by TCRdb on the multiplex PCR reads, yielding one entry per CDR3 protein. The sample shows about 400,000 distinct CDR3 sequences, roughly 15% of them seen only once. The material sequenced was peripheral blood. The receptors shown here come from a woman aged 18-29 years with stable Graves' hyperthyroidism.

V is TRBV7-3 and J is TRBJ2-5, with 7 bases aligning to TRBD1. The V and J ends lost 7 bases and 1 base, in that order; junction bases with no gene match: 6. The V gene's germline CDR1 is SGHTA and CDR2 FQGTGA. This CDR3 contains 14 residues. This chain's CDR3 is CASKRGLSQETQYF. For the CDR3, the DNA is TGTGCCAGCAAGAGGGGGCTATCCCAAGAGACCCAGTACTTC.

V usage is TRBV19 and J usage is TRBJ1-2, with TRBD1 identical over 7 bases. Looked up from germline, CDR1 is LNHDA and CDR2 is SQIVND (reference sequence). This CDR3 is built from 17 residues. The V gene end was trimmed by 2 bases and the J gene end by 4 bases; junction bases not matched to a gene: 13. The CDR3 loop reads CASSIISYADRIYGYTF. Here the CDR3 DNA reads TGTGCCAGTAGTATAATCTCTTACGCGGACAGGATCTATGGCTACACCTTC.

This clonotype occurred a few times. V usage is TRBV24-1 and J usage is TRBJ2-5; 9 bases are a match to TRBD1. Germline CDR1 reads KGHDR; CDR2 reads SFDVKD. CDR3 length equals 18 residues. V trimming: 3 bases; J trimming: 5 bases; junction bases outside the gene matches: 15. The CDR3 DNA follows: TGTGCCACCAGTGATCCCCGGGACTTACAGGGGGCTGGGGAGACCCAGTACTTC. It encodes CATSDPRDLQGAGETQYF.

This clonotype was counted at least ten times. The chain uses TRBV5-1 and TRBJ1-1; D ambiguous. The V end lost 2 bases, the J end lost 1 base, and 12 bases lay between the germline ends. This CDR3 region has 15 residues. Germline V gene lookup returns CDR1 SGHRS and CDR2 YFSETQ. The CDR3: CASSFSGPSNTEAFF. CDR3 in DNA: TGCGCCAGCAGCTTCAGTGGACCCTCGAACACTGAAGCTTTCTTT.

This clonotype was seen a few times. This may be a read error, as it is one base from a much larger clone. The chain has TRBV6-1 and TRBJ2-6, with D possibly matching TRBD1 (5 bases). There are 15 residues in the CDR3. CDR1 MNHNS and CDR2 SASEGT come from the germline V gene. The CDR3 sequence is CASRALRSGANVLAF. DNA of the CDR3: TGTGCCAGCAGGGCCCTTAGATCTGGGGCCAACGTCCTGGCTTTC.

This clonotype was picked up many times. The chain combines TRBV6-1 with TRBJ1-1, with a tentative D call TRBD1 (6 bases). CDR1 is MNHNS, CDR2 SASEGT, per germline. The ends were cut back, 6 bases at V and 11 bases at J, with 10 bases in the middle. This CDR3 contains 10 residues. The CDR3 nucleotides read TGTGCCAGCAGCAACAGGGTTGCTTTCTTT. Translating it yields CASSNRVAFF.

The rearrangement uses TRBV7-2 and TRBJ1-2; 8 bases are a match to TRBD1. V lost 5 bases to trimming and J lost 8 bases; unmatched junction nucleotides: 7. The CDR3 has 13 amino acids. Germline loops: CDR1 SGHTA, CDR2 FQGNSA. The CDR3 sequence: CASSADRVSGYTF. The CDR3 DNA follows: TGTGCCAGCAGCGCGGACAGGGTGTCCGGCTACACCTTC.

This rearrangement joins TRBV5-1 to TRBJ2-7; D is unclear. V gave up 0 bases and J gave up 7 bases, with 17 bases separating them. The V gene's germline CDR1 is SGHRS and CDR2 YFSETQ. The CDR3 runs 15 residues. For the CDR3, the DNA is TGCGCCAGCAGCTTGGGGCCAGAGAGGCCCGGGGAGCAGTACTTC. Its protein is CASSLGPERPGEQYF.

This clonotype was counted ten times or more. The rearrangement joins TRBV10-2 to TRBJ2-7; TRBD2 matches 7 bases. Germline trimming cut 2 bases from V and 3 bases from J; bases unmatched to any gene: 10. CDR3 size: 16 residues. The germline CDR1 and CDR2 sequences are WSHSY and SAAADI. CDR3 region: CASSELITREDYEQYF. The CDR3 DNA reads as TGCGCCAGCAGTGAGCTTATAACCCGGGAGGACTACGAGCAGTACTTC.

The chain is built from TRBV13 and TRBJ1-2; D gene unclear. In germline, CDR1 is PRHDT, CDR2 FYEKMQ (reference sequence). This CDR3 spans 14 amino acids. Trimming took off 6 bases at V and 7 bases at J, with 18 bases between the two ends. CDR3 nucleotides: TGTGCCAGCAGATTCACTCCTCAGGCTCCTGGCTACACCTTC. Amino acid sequence: CASRFTPQAPGYTF.

In its sample, this clonotype was seen many times. This chain joins TRBV9 and TRBJ2-7; 8 positions agree with TRBD1. Germline CDR1 is SGDLS and CDR2 is YYNGEE. CDR3 length equals 15 residues. V lost 2 bases and J lost 6; bases outside the gene matches: 10. The CDR3 nucleotides are TGTGCCAGCAGCGTGGGAAGCGGACAGGGAGGCGAGCAGTACTTC. Protein: CASSVGSGQGGEQYF.

At least ten counts were recorded for this clonotype. The chain recombines TRBV20-1 with TRBJ2-7, with 7 positions matching TRBD2. V was clipped by 0 bases and J by 4 bases; unmatched bases: 9. CDR1 is DFQATT and CDR2 is SNEGSKA in the germline V gene (reference sequence). The CDR3 extends over 15 amino acids. The DNA of the CDR3 is TGCAGTGCTAGAGAGCAGCGGGGTGGCTTATACGAGCAGTACTTC. It yields the protein CSAREQRGGLYEQYF.

This clonotype came up many times. The rearrangement uses TRBV11-3 and TRBJ2-7; 10 bases fit TRBD2. V lost 5 bases, J lost 0 bases, and 10 bases stayed unmatched. Germline V gene sequence: CDR1 SGHNT, CDR2 YENEEA. There are 17 residues in the CDR3. The CDR3 is CASSQLLAGDHSYEQYF. CDR3 nucleotide sequence: TGTGCCAGCAGCCAGCTCCTAGCGGGGGATCACTCCTACGAGCAGTACTTC. Looking up the rest from reference TRBV11-3 and TRBJ2-7 gives the full variable domain: EAGVVQSPRYKIIEKKQPVAFWCNPISGHNTLYWYLQNLGQGPELLIRYENEEAVDDSQLPKDRFSAERLKGVDSTLKIQPAELGDSAVYLCASSQLLAGDHSYEQYFGPGTRLTVT.

The table lists this clonotype with many counts. The chain recombines TRBV6-5 with TRBJ1-2; no definite D call. The germline V gene encodes CDR1 MNHEY and CDR2 SVGAGI. Trimming cost V 7 bases and J 2 bases, with 20 bases left between them. CDR3 length: 16 residues. CDR3 protein: CASIDKGGTANYGYTF. The CDR3 DNA is TGTGCCAGCATCGACAAAGGCGGCACGGCAAACTATGGCTACACCTTC.